The clone carrying this TCR beta chain was seen many times. The antigen remains unidentified. This sample is drawn from a study of T cells in Graves' hyperthyroidism and ophthalmopathy. Study results and limitations: Clonotypes that were expanded in thyroid above 0.001 mostly appeared in blood too.

What was amplified from RNA transcripts were TCR beta CDR3 regions. HTBI primers were used for first-round RT-PCR of the TCR CDR3. TCRdb reprocessed the multiplex PCR reads with MiXCR, giving one entry per CDR3 protein. Found here are about 360,000 distinct CDR3 sequences, about 18% of them singletons; the top ten hold around 3.4%. Exclusion criteria comprised uncontrolled infection, other autoimmune disease, pregnancy or lactation. An approximately 10 ml volume of fresh peripheral blood provided the PBMCs. J lost 8 bases, V lost 5 bases, and 21 bases had no gene match. The CDR3 is 18 residues long. The V gene's germline CDR1 is SQVTM and CDR2 ANQGSEA.

The rearrangement uses TRBV29-1 and TRBJ2-4, with 10 bases identical to TRBD2. Sequenced material: blood. The clonotype comes from a woman in her late teens or twenties with Graves' hyperthyroidism. For the CDR3, the DNA is TGCAGCGTTAAAGGTTCTAGCGGGGGTAATTCGGCGTGGGACATTCAGTACTTC. Amino acid sequence: CSVKGSSGGNSAWDIQYF.